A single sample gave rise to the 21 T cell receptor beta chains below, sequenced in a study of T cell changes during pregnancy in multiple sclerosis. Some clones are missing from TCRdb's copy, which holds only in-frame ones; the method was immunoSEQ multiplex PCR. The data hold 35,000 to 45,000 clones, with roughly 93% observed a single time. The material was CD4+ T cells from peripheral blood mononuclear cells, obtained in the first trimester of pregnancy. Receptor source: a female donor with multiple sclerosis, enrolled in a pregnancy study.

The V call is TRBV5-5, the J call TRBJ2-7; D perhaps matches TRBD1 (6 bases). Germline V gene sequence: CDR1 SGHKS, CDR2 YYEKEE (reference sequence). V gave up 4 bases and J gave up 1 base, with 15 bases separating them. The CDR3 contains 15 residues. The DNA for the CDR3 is TGTGCCAGCAGCGTCACAGGGTCTAGATCCTACGAGCAGTACTTC. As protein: CASSVTGSRSYEQYF.

Here the CDR3 DNA reads TGCGCCAGCAGCGCCGGACAGGGGTCCGGGGAGCTGTTTTTT. It specifies CASSAGQGSGELFF. This chain joins TRBV5-1 and TRBJ2-2, with 9 bases lining up with TRBD1. With 4 bases clipped from V and 6 bases from J, the junction kept 4 bases outside the gene matches. Germline values: CDR1 SGHRS, CDR2 YFSETQ. The CDR3 is made up of 14 amino acids.

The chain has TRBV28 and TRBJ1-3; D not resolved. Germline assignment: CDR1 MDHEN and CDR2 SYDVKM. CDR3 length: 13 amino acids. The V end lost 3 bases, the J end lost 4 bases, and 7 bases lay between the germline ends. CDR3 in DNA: TGTGCCAGCAGTTTTCTAGCCGGAAACACCATATATTTT. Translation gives CASSFLAGNTIYF. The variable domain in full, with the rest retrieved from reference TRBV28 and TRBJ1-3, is DVKVTQSSRYLVKRTGEKVFLECVQDMDHENMFWYRQDPGLGLRLIYFSYDVKMKEKGDIPEGYSVSREKKERFSLILESASTNQTSMYLCASSFLAGNTIYFGEGSWLTVV.

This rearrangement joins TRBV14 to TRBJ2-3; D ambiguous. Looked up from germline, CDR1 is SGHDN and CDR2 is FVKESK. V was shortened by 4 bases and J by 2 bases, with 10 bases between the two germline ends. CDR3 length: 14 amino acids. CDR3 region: CASSRSTLTDTQYF. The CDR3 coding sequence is TGTGCCAGCAGCCGGAGCACCCTCACAGATACGCAGTATTTT.

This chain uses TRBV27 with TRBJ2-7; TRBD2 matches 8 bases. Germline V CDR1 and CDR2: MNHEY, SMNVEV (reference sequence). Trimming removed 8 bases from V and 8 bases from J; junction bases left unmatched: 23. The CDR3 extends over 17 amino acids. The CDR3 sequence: CASGSVVAGGPSMKQYF. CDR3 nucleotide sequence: TGTGCCAGCGGCTCGGTTGTCGCGGGAGGACCGTCTATGAAGCAGTACTTC.

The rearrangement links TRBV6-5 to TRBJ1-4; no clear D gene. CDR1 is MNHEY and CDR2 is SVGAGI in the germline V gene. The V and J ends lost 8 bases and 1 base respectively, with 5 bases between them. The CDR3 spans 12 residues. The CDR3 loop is CASGQTNEKLFF. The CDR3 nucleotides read TGTGCCAGCGGGCAAACTAATGAAAAACTGTTTTTT.

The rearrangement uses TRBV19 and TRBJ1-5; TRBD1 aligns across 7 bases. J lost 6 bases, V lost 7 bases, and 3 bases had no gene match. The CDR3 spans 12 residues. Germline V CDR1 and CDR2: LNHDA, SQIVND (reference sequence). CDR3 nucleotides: TGTGCCAGTAAACAGGGGCGTCAGCCCCAGCATTTT. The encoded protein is CASKQGRQPQHF. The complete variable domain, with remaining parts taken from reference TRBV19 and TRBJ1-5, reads DGGITQSPKYLFRKEGQNVTLSCEQNLNHDAMYWYRQDPGQGLRLIYYSQIVNDFQKGDIAEGYSVSREKKESFPLTVTSAQKNPTAFYLCASKQGRQPQHFGDGTRLSIL.

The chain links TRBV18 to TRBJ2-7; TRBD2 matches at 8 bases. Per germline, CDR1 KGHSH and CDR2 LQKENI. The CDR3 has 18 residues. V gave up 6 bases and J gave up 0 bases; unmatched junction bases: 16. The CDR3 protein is CASSITAGDGGSSYEQYF. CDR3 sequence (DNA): TGTGCCAGCTCCATCACAGCGGGAGATGGGGGGAGCTCCTACGAGCAGTACTTC.

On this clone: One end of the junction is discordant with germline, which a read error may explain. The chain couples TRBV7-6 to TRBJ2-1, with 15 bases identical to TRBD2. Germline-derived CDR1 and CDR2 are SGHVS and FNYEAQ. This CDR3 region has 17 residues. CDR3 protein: CASSTIGLAGGYSEQFF. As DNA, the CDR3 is TGTGCCAGCAGCACGATCGGACTAGCGGGGGGGTACAGTGAGCAGTTCTTC.

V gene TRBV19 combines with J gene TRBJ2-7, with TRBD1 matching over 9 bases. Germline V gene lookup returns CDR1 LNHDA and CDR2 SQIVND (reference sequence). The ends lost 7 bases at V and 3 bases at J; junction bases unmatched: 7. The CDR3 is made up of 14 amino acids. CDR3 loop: CASTARDRDYEQYF. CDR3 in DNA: TGTGCCAGTACCGCCAGGGACAGGGACTACGAGCAGTACTTC.

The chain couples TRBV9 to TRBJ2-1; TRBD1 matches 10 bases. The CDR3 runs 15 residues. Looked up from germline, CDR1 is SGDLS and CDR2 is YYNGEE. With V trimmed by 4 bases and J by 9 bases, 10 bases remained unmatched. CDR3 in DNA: TGTGCCAGCAGCCCTTGGGGACAGGGGATAAGTGAGCAGTTCTTC. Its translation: CASSPWGQGISEQFF. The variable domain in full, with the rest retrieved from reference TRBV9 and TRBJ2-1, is DSGVTQTPKHLITATGQRVTLRCSPRSGDLSVYWYQQSLDQGLQFLIQYYNGEERAKGNILERFSAQQFPDLHSELNLSSLELGDSALYFCASSPWGQGISEQFFGPGTRLTVL.

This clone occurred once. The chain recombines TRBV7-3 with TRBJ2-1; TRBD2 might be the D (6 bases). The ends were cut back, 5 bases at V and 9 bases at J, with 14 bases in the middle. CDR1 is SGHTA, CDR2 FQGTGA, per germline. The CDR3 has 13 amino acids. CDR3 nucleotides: TGTGCCAGCAGCCTACTCCGGGACTCTGAGCAGTTCTTC. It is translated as CASSLLRDSEQFF.

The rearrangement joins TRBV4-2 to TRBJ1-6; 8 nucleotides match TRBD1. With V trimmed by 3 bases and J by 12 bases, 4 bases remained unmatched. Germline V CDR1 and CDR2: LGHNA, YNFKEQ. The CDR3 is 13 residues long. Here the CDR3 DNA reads TGTGCCAGCAGCCATGGACAGGGAGAACCCCTCCACTTT. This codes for CASSHGQGEPLHF.

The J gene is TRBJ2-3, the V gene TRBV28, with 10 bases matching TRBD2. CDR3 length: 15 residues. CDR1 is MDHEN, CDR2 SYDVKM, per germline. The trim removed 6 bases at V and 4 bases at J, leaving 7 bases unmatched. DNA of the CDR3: TGTGCCAGCAGCCCTAGCGGGAGATACGCAGATACGCAGTATTTT. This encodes CASSPSGRYADTQYF.

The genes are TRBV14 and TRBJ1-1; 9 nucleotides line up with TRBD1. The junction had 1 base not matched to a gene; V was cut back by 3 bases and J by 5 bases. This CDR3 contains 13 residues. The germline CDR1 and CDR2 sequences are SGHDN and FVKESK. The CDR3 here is CASSQGTGTEAFF. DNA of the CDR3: TGTGCCAGCAGCCAGGGGACAGGGACTGAAGCTTTCTTT. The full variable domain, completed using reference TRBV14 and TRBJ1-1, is EAGVTQFPSHSVIEKGQTVTLRCDPISGHDNLYWYRRVMGKEIKFLLHFVKESKQDESGMPNNRFLAERTGGTYSTLKVQPAELEDSGVYFCASSQGTGTEAFFGQGTRLTVV.

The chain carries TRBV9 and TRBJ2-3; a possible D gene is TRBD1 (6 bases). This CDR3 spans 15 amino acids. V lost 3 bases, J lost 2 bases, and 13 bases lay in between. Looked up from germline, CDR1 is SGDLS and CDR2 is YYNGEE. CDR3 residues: CASSDPGHFTDTQYF. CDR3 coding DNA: TGTGCCAGCAGCGATCCGGGACACTTCACAGATACGCAGTATTTT. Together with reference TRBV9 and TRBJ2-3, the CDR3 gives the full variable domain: DSGVTQTPKHLITATGQRVTLRCSPRSGDLSVYWYQQSLDQGLQFLIQYYNGEERAKGNILERFSAQQFPDLHSELNLSSLELGDSALYFCASSDPGHFTDTQYFGPGTRLTVL.

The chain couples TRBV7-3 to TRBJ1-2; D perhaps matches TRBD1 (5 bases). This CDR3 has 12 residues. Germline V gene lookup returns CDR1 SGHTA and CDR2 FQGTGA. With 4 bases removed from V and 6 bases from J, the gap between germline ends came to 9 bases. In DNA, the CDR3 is TGTGCCAGCAGCTCGGGACTAGATGGCTACACCTTC. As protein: CASSSGLDGYTF.

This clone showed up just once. Here the CDR3 DNA reads TGTGCCAGCAGCTTAGCGGGGGGTCCCGTCGAGCAGTACTTC. Encoded protein: CASSLAGGPVEQYF. The chain joins TRBV7-6 to TRBJ2-7; D is perhaps TRBD2 (6 bases). Deletions cut 0 bases from V and 6 bases from J, with 12 bases between. This CDR3 is built from 14 residues. Germline V lookup: CDR1 SGHVS, CDR2 FNYEAQ.

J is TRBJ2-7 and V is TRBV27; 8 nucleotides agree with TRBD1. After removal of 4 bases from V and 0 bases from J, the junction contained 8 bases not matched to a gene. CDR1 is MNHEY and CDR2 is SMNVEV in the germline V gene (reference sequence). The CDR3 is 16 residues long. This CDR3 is CASSSTRDRSSYEQYF. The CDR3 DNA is TGTGCCAGCAGTTCTACCCGGGACAGGTCCTCCTACGAGCAGTACTTC.

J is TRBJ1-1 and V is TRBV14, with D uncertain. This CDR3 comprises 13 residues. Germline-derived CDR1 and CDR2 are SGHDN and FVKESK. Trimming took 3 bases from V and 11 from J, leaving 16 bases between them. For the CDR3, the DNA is TGTGCCAGCAGCCAGATGGGCCTAAAGGTCGCTTTCTTT. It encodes CASSQMGLKVAFF.

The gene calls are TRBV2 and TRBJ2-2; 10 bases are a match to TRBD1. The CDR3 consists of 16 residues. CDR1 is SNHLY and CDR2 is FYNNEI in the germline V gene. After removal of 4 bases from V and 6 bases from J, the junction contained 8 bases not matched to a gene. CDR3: CASSGARGQGSGELFF. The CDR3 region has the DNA TGTGCCAGCAGTGGAGCCAGGGGACAGGGGTCCGGGGAGCTGTTTTTT.